Given below is one TCR beta chain in context. With 6 bases removed from V and 4 bases from J, the gap between germline ends came to 15 bases. In germline, CDR1 is MNHEY, CDR2 SMNVEV (reference sequence). The CDR3 runs to 14 residues. The sample is drawn from a study of control samples from healthy donors and cancer patients. Assay used: immunoSEQ multiplex PCR; TCRdb lists only in-frame clones, some missing. The table has 100,000 to 150,000 clones, approximately 89% seen once. The specimen sequenced was blood. J is TRBJ1-1 and V is TRBV27; no clear D gene. This TCR came from a man between 18 and 35 years old in good health. CDR3 residues: CASSFRRLGTEAFF. The CDR3 region has the DNA TGTGCCAGCAGCTTCAGGAGGTTGGGCACTGAAGCTTTCTTT.